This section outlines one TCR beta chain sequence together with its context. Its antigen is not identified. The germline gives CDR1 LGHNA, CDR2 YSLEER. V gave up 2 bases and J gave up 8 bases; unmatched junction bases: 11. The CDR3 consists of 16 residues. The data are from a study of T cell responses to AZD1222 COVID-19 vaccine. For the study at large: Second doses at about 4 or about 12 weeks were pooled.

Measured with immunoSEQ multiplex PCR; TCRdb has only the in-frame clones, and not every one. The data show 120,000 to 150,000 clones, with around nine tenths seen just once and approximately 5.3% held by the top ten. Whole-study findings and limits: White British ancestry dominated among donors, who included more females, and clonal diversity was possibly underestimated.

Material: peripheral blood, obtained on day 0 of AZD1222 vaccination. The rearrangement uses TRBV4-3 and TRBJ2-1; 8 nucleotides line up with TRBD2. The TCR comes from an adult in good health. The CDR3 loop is CASSQQTGGIVDEQFF. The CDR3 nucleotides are TGCGCCAGCAGCCAACAAACGGGAGGGATAGTGGATGAGCAGTTCTTC.